These T cell receptor beta chains were read from a single sample in a study of T cells in Graves' hyperthyroidism and ophthalmopathy. Each CDR3 protein is one row after TCRdb ran MiXCR on the multiplex PCR reads. The repertoire consists of around 300,000 distinct CDR3 sequences, with about 20% occurring once and the leading ten covering over 55%. Input material: blood. These receptors were obtained from a young man with Graves' ophthalmopathy. Each CDR3 is given with its conserved first and last residue. D genes are given only for firm matches. The listing skips clone size in some rows; elsewhere it reads once, few, many or a size class.

-	TRBV28	-	TRBJ1-4	CASTSLDGTNEKLFF	TGTGCCAGCACCTCCTTGGATGGAACTAATGAAAAACTGTTTTTT
-	TRBV11-3	few	TRBJ1-1	CASSFGGSEAFF	TGTGCCAGCAGTTTCGGAGGGTCTGAAGCTTTCTTT
-	TRBV6-1	few	TRBJ2-5	CASSVRAGAIQETQYF	TGTGCCAGCAGTGTAAGGGCAGGGGCCATCCAAGAGACCCAGTACTTC
-	TRBV28	few	TRBJ1-6	CASSSKFKGSPLHF	TGTGCCAGCAGCAGCAAGTTTAAGGGGTCACCCCTCCACTTT
TRBD2	TRBV4-1	few	TRBJ2-1	CASSQEENSGRLLYNEQFF	TGCGCCAGCAGCCAAGAGGAGAATAGCGGGAGATTGTTGTACAATGAGCAGTTCTTC
TRBD2	TRBV11-3	few	TRBJ2-5	CASSSGILMETQYF	TGTGCCAGCTCTAGCGGGATCCTTATGGAGACCCAGTACTTC
-	TRBV24-1	once	TRBJ2-7	CATRAWATSSYEQYF	TGTGCCACCAGGGCTTGGGCCACTAGCTCCTACGAGCAGTACTTC
-	TRBV20-1	few	TRBJ2-5	CSARDLEGQKTQYF	TGCAGTGCTAGAGACTTAGAGGGGCAGAAGACCCAGTACTTC
TRBD1	TRBV6-5	-	TRBJ2-5	CASSYATGGETQYF	TGTGCCAGCAGTTACGCTACAGGGGGCGAGACCCAGTACTTC
TRBD2	TRBV7-9	-	TRBJ2-1	CASSWAGGYEQFF	TGTGCCAGCAGCTGGGCGGGAGGATATGAGCAGTTCTTC
-	TRBV6-1	few	TRBJ1-5	CASTWYDSNQPQHF	TGTGCCAGCACCTGGTATGATAGCAATCAGCCCCAGCATTTT